This TCR beta chain appears in the sequencing data of a study of control samples from healthy donors and cancer patients. The CDR3 is made up of 14 amino acids. Germline CDR1 is SGDLS and CDR2 is YYNGEE. V was clipped by 4 bases and J by 8 bases, with 15 bases between them. Profiled with immunoSEQ multiplex PCR; TCRdb holds only in-frame clones, not every one. The sample lists some 150,000 clones, around 94% seen once, with around 13% in the top ten. This clone has a single count. The chain is built from TRBV9 and TRBJ1-4, with D hard to call. The sequence was collected from a man aged 35 to 55 in good health. Sequencing was done on a sample of blood. The CDR3 nucleotides read TGTGCCAGCAGCCCCGGGAAGGTTTTCGAAAAACTGTTTTTT. Translation: CASSPGKVFEKLFF.